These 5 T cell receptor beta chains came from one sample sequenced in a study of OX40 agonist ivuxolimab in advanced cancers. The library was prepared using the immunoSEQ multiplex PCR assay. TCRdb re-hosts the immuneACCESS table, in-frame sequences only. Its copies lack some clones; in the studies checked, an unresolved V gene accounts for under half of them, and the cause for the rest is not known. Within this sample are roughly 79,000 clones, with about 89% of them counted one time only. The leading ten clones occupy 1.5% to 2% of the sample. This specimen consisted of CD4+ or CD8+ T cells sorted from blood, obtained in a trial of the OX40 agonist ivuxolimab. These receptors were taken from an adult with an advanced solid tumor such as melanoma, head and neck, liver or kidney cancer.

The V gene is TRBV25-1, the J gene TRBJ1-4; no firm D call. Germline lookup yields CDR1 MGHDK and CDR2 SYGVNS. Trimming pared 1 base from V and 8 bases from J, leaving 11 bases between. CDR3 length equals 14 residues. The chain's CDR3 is CASSELPGWEKLFF. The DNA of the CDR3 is TGTGCCAGCAGTGAATTGCCAGGCTGGGAAAAACTGTTTTTT. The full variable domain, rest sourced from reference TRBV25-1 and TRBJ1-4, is EADIYQTPRYLVIGTGKKITLECSQTMGHDKMYWYQQDPGMELHLIHYSYGVNSTEKGDLSSESTVSRIRTEHFPLTLESARPSHTSQYLCASSELPGWEKLFFGSGTQLSVL.

CDR3 in amino acids: CASSPQAGNEQYF. As DNA, the CDR3 is TGTGCCAGTAGTCCCCAAGCCGGTAACGAGCAGTACTTC. The chain links TRBV19 to TRBJ2-7; D not resolved. This CDR3 spans 13 amino acids. CDR1 is LNHDA and CDR2 is SQIVND in the germline V gene (reference sequence). Between the trimmed V and J ends, which lost 5 bases and 5 bases, there was a span of 13 bases.

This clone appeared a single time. CDR3 DNA: TGCGCCAGCAGCCAGGGACAGCAATTCAACACCGGGGAGCTGTTTTTT. It specifies CASSQGQQFNTGELFF. The V call is TRBV5-1, the J call TRBJ2-2, with 7 bases fitting TRBD1. This CDR3 is 16 amino acids long. V trimming: 4 bases; J trimming: 2 bases; junction bases outside the gene matches: 8. In germline, CDR1 is SGHRS, CDR2 YFSETQ.

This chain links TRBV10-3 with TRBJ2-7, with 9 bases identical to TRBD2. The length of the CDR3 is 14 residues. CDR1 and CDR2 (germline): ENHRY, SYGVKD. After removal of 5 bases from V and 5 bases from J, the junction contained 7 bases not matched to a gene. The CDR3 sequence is CAISWASGMDEQYF. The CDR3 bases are TGTGCCATCAGTTGGGCTAGCGGGATGGACGAGCAGTACTTC.

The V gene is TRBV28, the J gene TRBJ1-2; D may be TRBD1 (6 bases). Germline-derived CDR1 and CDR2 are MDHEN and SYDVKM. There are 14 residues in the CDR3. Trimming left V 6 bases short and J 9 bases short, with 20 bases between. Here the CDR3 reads CASSLVVQGGRYTF. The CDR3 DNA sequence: TGTGCCAGCAGCCTTGTGGTACAGGGCGGCCGCTACACCTTC.